This TCR beta chain was obtained from a study of control samples from healthy donors and cancer patients. This clone was picked up one time. CDR1 and CDR2 (germline): GTSNPN, SVGIG (reference sequence). The CDR3 totals 17 residues. Trimming took off 2 bases at V and 3 bases at J, with 21 bases between the two ends. Produced via immunoSEQ multiplex PCR; TCRdb's table is partial and in-frame only. This sample has approximately 100,000 clones, with about 89% found just once. Source material: blood. The TCR was taken from a woman aged 50 to 60 in good health. This sequence joins TRBV30 and TRBJ2-3; D perhaps matches TRBD1 (5 bases). The CDR3 loop is CAWSRAGLPTETDTQYF. CDR3 nucleotides: TGTGCCTGGAGTCGGGCAGGGCTTCCGACGGAGACAGATACGCAGTATTTT.